These T cell receptor beta chains were read from a single sample in a study of T cells in Graves' hyperthyroidism and ophthalmopathy. A single record per CDR3 protein comes from TCRdb applying MiXCR to the multiplex PCR reads. The table has under 350,000 distinct CDR3 sequences, roughly 13% seen once. Sequenced sample: blood. The receptors come from a woman in her 40s with Graves' ophthalmopathy. Each CDR3 is given with its conserved first and last residue. A D gene is named only where the DNA matches it firmly. Rows give clone size only sometimes, using once, few, many, or a class for an expanded clone.

V: TRBV11-2
size: many
D: TRBD1
J: TRBJ1-4
DNA: TGTGCCAGCAGCTTTTCGGGACAGCGGAACGAAAAACTGTTTTTT
CDR3: CASSFSGQRNEKLFF

V: TRBV20-1
size: few
D: -
J: TRBJ1-4
DNA: TGCAGTGCTAGGTCATTTGAAAAACTGTTTTTT
CDR3: CSARSFEKLFF

V: TRBV14
size: -
D: TRBD1
J: TRBJ2-5
DNA: TGTGCCAGCAGCCAGGGACAGGGGCTACAAGAGACCCAGTACTTC
CDR3: CASSQGQGLQETQYF

V: TRBV12-3/TRBV12-4
size: few
D: -
J: TRBJ1-3
DNA: TGTGCCAGCAGTTCCTCCTTACCCTCGGCAGGGGAAAGAGGCACCATATATTTT
CDR3: CASSSSLPSAGERGTIYF

V: TRBV28
size: -
D: -
J: TRBJ2-7
DNA: TGTGCCAGCAGTTCGGTCCTTTACGAGCAGTACTTC
CDR3: CASSSVLYEQYF

V: TRBV6-1
size: many
D: TRBD2
J: TRBJ2-2
DNA: TGTGCCAGCAATCGGGGGGATAACACCGGGGAGCTGTTTTTT
CDR3: CASNRGDNTGELFF

V: TRBV20-1
size: -
D: TRBD1
J: TRBJ1-1
DNA: TGCAGTGCTAGAGCCCTACAGGGGCCAGCTTTCTTT
CDR3: CSARALQGPAFF

V: TRBV20-1
size: -
D: -
J: TRBJ1-2
DNA: TGCAGTGCCATAGCCGGGCAATCGTATGGCTACACCTTC
CDR3: CSAIAGQSYGYTF

V: TRBV27
size: -
D: -
J: TRBJ1-5
DNA: TGTGCCAGCAGTTTATTCAGGGGAGGACAGCCCCAGCATTTT
CDR3: CASSLFRGGQPQHF

V: TRBV20-1
size: many
D: -
J: TRBJ1-1
DNA: TGCAGTGCAACACAGGGCCGTGGCACTGAAGCTTTCTTT
CDR3: CSATQGRGTEAFF

V: TRBV19
size: few
D: -
J: TRBJ1-1
DNA: TGTGCCAGTGGGGACACCCTCACGGTGAACACTGAAGCTTTCTTT
CDR3: CASGDTLTVNTEAFF